These 10 T cell receptor beta chains originate from one sample sequenced in a study of monozygotic twins with inflammatory bowel disease. After re-calling the 5' RACE reads, TCRdb lists one entry per CDR3 protein, DNA absent. This table holds roughly 150,000 distinct CDR3 sequences. The sequenced sample consisted of blood. The receptors originated from a human donor with ulcerative colitis or Crohn's disease, or a healthy co-twin of an affected twin (not recorded which).

This rearrangement joins TRBV5-6 to TRBJ1-5; TCRdb calls TRBD1, which cannot be checked without DNA. CDR1 and CDR2 (germline): SGHDT, YYEEEE. The CDR3 loop spans 17 amino acids. The CDR3 protein is CASSSGARDKGVQPQHF.

The rearrangement links TRBV7-2 to TRBJ2-2. The CDR3 is 17 amino acids. CDR1 and CDR2 (germline): SGHTA, FQGNSA. Here the CDR3 reads CASSLTPRQANTGELFF.

The chain uses TRBV25-1 and TRBJ2-5. Germline lookup yields CDR1 MGHDK and CDR2 SYGVNS. This CDR3 comprises 13 residues. The CDR3 here is CASNLAREETQYF.

V and J are TRBV19 and TRBJ1-5; TCRdb reports TRBD1, a call that lacks DNA to check it against. This CDR3 is built from 13 residues. Looked up from germline, CDR1 is LNHDA and CDR2 is SQIVND (reference sequence). CDR3 residues: CASSIGGWQPQHF.

The chain uses TRBV20-1 and TRBJ1-2; the D call from TCRdb, TRBD1, cannot be confirmed without DNA. CDR1 DFQATT and CDR2 SNEGSKA come from the germline V gene (reference sequence). This CDR3 has 18 amino acids. The CDR3 sequence is CSARDLTTTGRMGYGYTF.

This chain links TRBV10-3 with TRBJ2-1; TCRdb's assignment of TRBD1 cannot be checked, as there is no DNA. The CDR3 contains 15 residues. The germline V gene encodes CDR1 ENHRY and CDR2 SYGVKD. This chain's CDR3 is CAIRGGDGVLNEQFF.

CDR3 loop: CASSYSSGGGEAFF. This chain uses TRBV6-6 with TRBJ1-1. Germline loops: CDR1 MNHNY, CDR2 SVGAGI (reference sequence). The CDR3 runs 14 residues.

V and J are TRBV12-3 or TRBV12-4 and TRBJ2-2; no DNA is available, so the TRBD2 call from TCRdb remains unchecked. The CDR3 consists of 14 residues. The CDR3 sequence: CASGQRGDTGELFF.

This chain connects TRBV7-6 to TRBJ2-2; the TCRdb D gene call, TRBD1, has no DNA to confirm it. This CDR3 is 14 amino acids long. Per germline, CDR1 SGHVS and CDR2 FNYEAQ. CDR3 residues: CASSLSVGAGELFF.

This rearrangement joins TRBV4-3 to TRBJ2-1; TCRdb returns TRBD1, unconfirmable since there is no DNA. The V gene's germline CDR1 is LGHNA and CDR2 YSLEER. This CDR3 is 18 amino acids long. CDR3: CASSHHLSEAGGRGEQFF.